Each of the 16 T cell receptor beta chains below was sequenced from the same sample in a study of blood T cell repertoires in COVID-19. Produced via immunoSEQ multiplex PCR; TCRdb's table is partial and in-frame only. Among some 170,000 clones, more than 60% were seen once, and the ten largest hold 2.8%. Source material: peripheral blood. The receptors were gathered from a man aged 65 to 79 with acute or convalescent COVID-19.

The rearrangement joins TRBV6-5 to TRBJ2-2; 8 bases agree with TRBD2. Germline CDR1 reads MNHEY; CDR2 reads SVGAGI. CDR3 size: 15 residues. Trimming at V came to 7 bases and at J to 8 bases, leaving 12 bases not matched to a gene. The CDR3 nucleotides read TGTGCCAGCACCATAGCGGGGAACACAAGGGGGGAGCTGTTTTTT. Translating it yields CASTIAGNTRGELFF.

This clone was found a few times. CDR3 amino acids: CAISELRTGSYEQYF. CDR3 DNA sequence: TGTGCCATCAGTGAACTTCGAACCGGCTCCTACGAGCAGTACTTC. J is TRBJ2-7 and V is TRBV10-3; D ambiguous. Deletions cut 3 bases from V and 0 bases from J, with 12 bases between. CDR1 is ENHRY and CDR2 is SYGVKD in the germline V gene. The CDR3 consists of 15 residues.

The chain uses TRBV19 and TRBJ1-1; TRBD1 aligns across 11 bases. The CDR3 covers 16 residues. The ends lost 2 bases at V and 4 bases at J; junction bases unmatched: 6. Germline CDR1 is LNHDA and CDR2 is SQIVND (reference sequence). The CDR3 region is CASSISRTGGGTEAFF. The DNA for the CDR3 is TGTGCCAGTAGTATAAGTAGGACAGGGGGCGGCACTGAAGCTTTCTTT.

The chain couples TRBV19 to TRBJ2-2, with D tentatively TRBD2 (5 bases). The germline gives CDR1 LNHDA, CDR2 SQIVND (reference sequence). This CDR3 region has 17 residues. The V end lost 0 bases, the J end lost 4 bases, and 15 bases lay between the germline ends. CDR3 loop: CASSIDGPPRGTGELFF. In DNA form, the CDR3 reads TGTGCCAGTAGTATAGATGGGCCCCCTCGGGGCACCGGGGAGCTGTTTTTT.

The chain uses TRBV5-1 and TRBJ2-3, with D unresolved. The V end was cut by 1 base, the J end by 0 bases, with 6 bases between. The germline V gene encodes CDR1 SGHRS and CDR2 YFSETQ. This CDR3 region has 14 residues. CDR3 loop: CASSLFGSTDTQYF. The CDR3 bases are TGCGCCAGCAGCTTGTTCGGTAGCACAGATACGCAGTATTTT.

V is TRBV5-1 and J is TRBJ1-6; D perhaps matches TRBD1 (6 bases). The CDR3 spans 16 residues. Trimming cost V 1 base and J 0 bases, with 8 bases left between them. Germline V gives CDR1 SGHRS, CDR2 YFSETQ. The CDR3 is CASSLRTVSYNSPLHF. The DNA for the CDR3 is TGCGCCAGCAGCTTGAGGACAGTCTCCTATAATTCACCCCTCCACTTT.

The CDR3 is CASSLAAGASYEQYF. The CDR3 DNA is TGCGCCAGCAGCTTGGCAGCGGGGGCCTCCTACGAGCAGTACTTC. The chain recombines TRBV5-1 with TRBJ2-7; 8 bases fit TRBD2. With V trimmed by 0 bases and J by 0 bases, 2 bases remained unmatched. There are 15 residues in the CDR3. Germline V gene lookup returns CDR1 SGHRS and CDR2 YFSETQ.

The rearrangement uses TRBV7-8 and TRBJ1-4; the match to TRBD1 covers 10 bases. This CDR3 is built from 15 residues. Germline assignment: CDR1 SGHVS and CDR2 FQNEAQ. Germline trimming cut 5 bases from V and 5 bases from J; bases unmatched to any gene: 5. CDR3 sequence (DNA): TGTGCCAGCAGCGTCCAGGGACAGGGGAATGAAAAACTGTTTTTT. It yields the protein CASSVQGQGNEKLFF.

The chain couples TRBV7-9 to TRBJ2-5; 12 nucleotides line up with TRBD1. This CDR3 has 14 residues. CDR1 is SEHNR, CDR2 FQNEAQ, per germline (reference sequence). The V and J ends lost 4 bases and 6 bases, in that order; junction bases with no gene match: 3. The CDR3: CASSSGQGAKTQYF. DNA for the CDR3: TGTGCCAGCAGCTCGGGACAGGGGGCAAAGACCCAGTACTTC.

The V call is TRBV9, the J call TRBJ2-1; 7 nucleotides align to TRBD2. V lost 0 bases and J lost 12; bases outside the gene matches: 3. From germline, CDR1 is SGDLS and CDR2 YYNGEE. The CDR3 runs 12 residues. CDR3 in DNA: TGTGCCAGCAGCGTAGAGGCTAGCGGGCAGTTCTTC. Its translation is CASSVEASGQFF.

The chain combines TRBV29-1 with TRBJ2-3; 7 nucleotides align to TRBD1. The V gene end was trimmed by 3 bases and the J gene end by 1 base; junction bases not matched to a gene: 4. Germline V gives CDR1 SQVTM, CDR2 ANQGSEA. The CDR3 consists of 14 residues. CDR3 sequence (DNA): TGCAGCGTTGACCTTCAGGGGGGCACAGATACGCAGTATTTT. It codes for CSVDLQGGTDTQYF.

The rearrangement joins TRBV4-1 to TRBJ1-2; the match to TRBD1 covers 7 bases. The germline CDR1 and CDR2 sequences are MGHRA and YSYEKL. This CDR3 is built from 17 residues. V lost 1 base to trimming and J lost 6 bases; unmatched junction nucleotides: 14. The CDR3 loop reads CASSQAGSVTGTDGYTF. CDR3 DNA: TGCGCCAGCAGCCAAGCAGGTTCGGTGACAGGGACGGATGGCTACACCTTC.

This clone was recorded a few times. This sequence joins TRBV27 and TRBJ1-4; D remains ambiguous. Germline V CDR1 and CDR2: MNHEY, SMNVEV (reference sequence). V was shortened by 4 bases and J by 4 bases, with 7 bases between the two germline ends. The CDR3 runs 13 residues. CDR3 nucleotides: TGTGCCAGCAGTTCACAGCTTAATGAAAAACTGTTTTTT. Translating gives CASSSQLNEKLFF.

This chain joins TRBV5-1 and TRBJ1-3; D is unclear. V dropped 4 bases and J dropped 4 bases, with 15 bases sitting between them. Germline loops: CDR1 SGHRS, CDR2 YFSETQ. The CDR3 has 15 amino acids. The CDR3 region is CASSDRVSRGNTIYF. The CDR3 coding sequence is TGCGCCAGCAGCGATCGGGTCAGCCGAGGAAACACCATATATTTT.

This clone was seen once. V usage is TRBV7-2 and J usage is TRBJ2-3; 9 nucleotides line up with TRBD2. This CDR3 spans 17 amino acids. Germline CDR1 SGHTA, CDR2 FQGNSA. With 5 bases clipped from V and 6 bases from J, the junction kept 15 bases outside the gene matches. The DNA of the CDR3 is TGTGCCAGCAGCCCAGCTCCGGGCGGGAGGGCCGGGGATACGCAGTATTTT. Translated: CASSPAPGGRAGDTQYF.

The V call is TRBV19, the J call TRBJ2-5; a weak D match, TRBD2 (5 bases). Germline V lookup: CDR1 LNHDA, CDR2 SQIVND (reference sequence). The CDR3 length is 15 residues. Trimming removed 4 bases from V and 5 bases from J, with 17 bases in between. CDR3 coding DNA: TGTGCCAGTAGTACCACGGACGGAGGTTGGGAGACCCAGTACTTC. Amino acid sequence: CASSTTDGGWETQYF.